Below, one T cell receptor (beta chain) is given with its context. V was shortened by 4 bases and J by 4 bases, with 11 bases between the two germline ends. The CDR3 spans 14 residues. CDR1 and CDR2 from the germline V gene are MNHEY and SMNVEV (reference sequence). TCRdb called the RACE reads again in MiXCR, with one record for every CDR3 protein. The repertoire holds 75,000 to 80,000 distinct CDR3 sequences, 8.5% to 9.5% seen once, with around 1.7% in the top ten. Noted time point: healthy volunteer bleed at 6 weeks. The study extracted total RNA from unfractionated whole blood. This entry belongs to a study of human T cells and chemical hapten exposure.

The receptor comes from a female donor in good health. Some clones in this sample may be carry-over from other donors' samples. This chain joins TRBV27 and TRBJ1-5, with D possibly matching TRBD1 (5 bases). The sequenced sample was whole blood. The DNA of the CDR3 is TGTGCCAGCAGTTATGTGGGGGAAAATCAGCCCCAGCATTTT. It yields the protein CASSYVGENQPQHF.